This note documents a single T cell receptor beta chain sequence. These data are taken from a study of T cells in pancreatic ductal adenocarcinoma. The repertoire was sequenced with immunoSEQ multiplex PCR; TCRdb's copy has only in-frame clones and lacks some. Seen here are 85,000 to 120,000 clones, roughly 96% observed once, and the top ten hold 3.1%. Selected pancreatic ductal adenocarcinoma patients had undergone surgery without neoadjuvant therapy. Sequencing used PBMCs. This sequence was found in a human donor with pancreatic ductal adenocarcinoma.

The CDR3, as DNA: TGTGCCATCAGTGAGACAAGGGGAACTGACAATGAGCAGTTCTTC. Protein: CAISETRGTDNEQFF. The chain couples TRBV10-3 to TRBJ2-1, with D maybe TRBD1 (5 bases). The V end was cut by 2 bases, the J end by 5 bases, with 13 bases between. This CDR3 is 15 amino acids long. The germline CDR1 and CDR2 sequences are ENHRY and SYGVKD.